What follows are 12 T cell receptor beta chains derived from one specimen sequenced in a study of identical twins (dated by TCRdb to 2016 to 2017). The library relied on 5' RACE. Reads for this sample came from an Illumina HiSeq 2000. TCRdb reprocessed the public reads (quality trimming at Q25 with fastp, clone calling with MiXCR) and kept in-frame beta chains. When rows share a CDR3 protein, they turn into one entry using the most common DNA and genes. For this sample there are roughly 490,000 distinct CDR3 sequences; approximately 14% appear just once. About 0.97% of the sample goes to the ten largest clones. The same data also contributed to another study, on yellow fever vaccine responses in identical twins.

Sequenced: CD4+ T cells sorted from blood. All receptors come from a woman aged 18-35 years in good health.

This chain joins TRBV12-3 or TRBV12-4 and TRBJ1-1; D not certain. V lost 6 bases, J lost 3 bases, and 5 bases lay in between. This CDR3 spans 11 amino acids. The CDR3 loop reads CASSFYTEAFF. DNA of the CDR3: TGTGCCAGCAGCTTCTACACTGAAGCTTTCTTT.

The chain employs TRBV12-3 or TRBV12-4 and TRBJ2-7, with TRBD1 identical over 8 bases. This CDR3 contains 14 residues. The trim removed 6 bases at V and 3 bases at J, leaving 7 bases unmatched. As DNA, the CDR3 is TGTGCCAGCAGGTCCACGACAGGGGACTACGAGCAGTACTTC. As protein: CASRSTTGDYEQYF.

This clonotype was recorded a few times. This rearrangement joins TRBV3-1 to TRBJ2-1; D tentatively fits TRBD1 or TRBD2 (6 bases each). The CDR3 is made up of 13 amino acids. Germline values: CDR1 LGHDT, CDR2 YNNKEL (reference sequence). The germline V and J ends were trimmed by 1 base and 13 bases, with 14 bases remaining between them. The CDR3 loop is CASSQGREGGQFF. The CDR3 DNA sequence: TGTGCCAGCAGCCAAGGTAGAGAGGGGGGCCAGTTCTTC.

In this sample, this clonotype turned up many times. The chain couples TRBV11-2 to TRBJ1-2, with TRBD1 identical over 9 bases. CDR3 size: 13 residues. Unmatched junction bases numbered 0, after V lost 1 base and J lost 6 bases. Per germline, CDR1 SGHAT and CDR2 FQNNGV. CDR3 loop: CASSLGTGDGYTF. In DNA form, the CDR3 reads TGTGCCAGCAGCTTAGGGACAGGGGATGGCTACACCTTC.

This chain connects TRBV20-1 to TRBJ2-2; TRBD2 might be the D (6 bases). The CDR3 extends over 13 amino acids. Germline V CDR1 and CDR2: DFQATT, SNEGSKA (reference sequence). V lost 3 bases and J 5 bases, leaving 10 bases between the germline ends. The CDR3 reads CSASGRATGELFF. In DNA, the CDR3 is TGCAGTGCTAGCGGGAGAGCAACCGGGGAGCTGTTTTTT.

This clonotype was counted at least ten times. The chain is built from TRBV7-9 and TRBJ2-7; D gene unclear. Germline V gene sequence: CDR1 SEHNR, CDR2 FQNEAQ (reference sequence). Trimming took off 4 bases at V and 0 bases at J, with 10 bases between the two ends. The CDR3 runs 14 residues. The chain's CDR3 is CASSSDGSSYEQYF. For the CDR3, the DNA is TGTGCCAGCAGCTCGGACGGCAGCTCCTACGAGCAGTACTTC.

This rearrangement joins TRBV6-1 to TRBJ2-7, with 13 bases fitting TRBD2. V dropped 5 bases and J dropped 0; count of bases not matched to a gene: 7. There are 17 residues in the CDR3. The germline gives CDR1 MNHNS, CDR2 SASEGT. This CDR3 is CASSMTGTSGNSYEQYF. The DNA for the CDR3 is TGTGCCAGCAGTATGACCGGGACTAGCGGGAACTCCTACGAGCAGTACTTC.

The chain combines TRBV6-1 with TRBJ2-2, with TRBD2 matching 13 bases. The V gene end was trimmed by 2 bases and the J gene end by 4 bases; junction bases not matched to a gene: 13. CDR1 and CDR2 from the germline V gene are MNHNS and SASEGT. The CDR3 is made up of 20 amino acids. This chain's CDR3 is CASSEFGTSGISGGTGELFF. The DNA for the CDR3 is TGTGCCAGCAGTGAATTCGGGACTAGCGGGATATCAGGGGGCACCGGGGAGCTGTTTTTT.

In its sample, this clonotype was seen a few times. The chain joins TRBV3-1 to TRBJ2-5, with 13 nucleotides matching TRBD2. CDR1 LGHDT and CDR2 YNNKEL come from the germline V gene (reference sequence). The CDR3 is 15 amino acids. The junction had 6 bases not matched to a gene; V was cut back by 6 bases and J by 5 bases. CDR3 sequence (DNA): TGTGCCAGCAGACTACTAGCGGGAGGGCCTGAGACCCAGTACTTC. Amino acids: CASRLLAGGPETQYF.

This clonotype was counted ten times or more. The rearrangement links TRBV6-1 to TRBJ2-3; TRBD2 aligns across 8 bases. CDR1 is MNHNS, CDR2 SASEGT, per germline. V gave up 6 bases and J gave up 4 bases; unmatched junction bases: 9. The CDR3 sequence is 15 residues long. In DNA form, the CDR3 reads TGTGCCAGCAGGGGAGCGGGAGTTCTCGCAGATACGCAGTATTTT. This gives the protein CASRGAGVLADTQYF.

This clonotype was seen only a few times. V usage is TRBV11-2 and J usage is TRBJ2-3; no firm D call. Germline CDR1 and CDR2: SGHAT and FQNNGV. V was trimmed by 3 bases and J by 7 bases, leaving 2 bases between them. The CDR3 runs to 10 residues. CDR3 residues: CASSLYTQYF. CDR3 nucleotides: TGTGCCAGCAGCTTGTATACGCAGTATTTT.

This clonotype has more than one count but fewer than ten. Written as DNA, the CDR3 is TGCGCCAGCAGCCCCCAAGGCCTCTCCTACGAGACCCAGTACTTC. Residues: CASSPQGLSYETQYF. The genes are TRBV4-1 and TRBJ2-5, with unresolved D. V dropped 4 bases and J dropped 5 bases, with 17 bases sitting between them. The CDR3 has 15 residues. Per germline, CDR1 MGHRA and CDR2 YSYEKL.